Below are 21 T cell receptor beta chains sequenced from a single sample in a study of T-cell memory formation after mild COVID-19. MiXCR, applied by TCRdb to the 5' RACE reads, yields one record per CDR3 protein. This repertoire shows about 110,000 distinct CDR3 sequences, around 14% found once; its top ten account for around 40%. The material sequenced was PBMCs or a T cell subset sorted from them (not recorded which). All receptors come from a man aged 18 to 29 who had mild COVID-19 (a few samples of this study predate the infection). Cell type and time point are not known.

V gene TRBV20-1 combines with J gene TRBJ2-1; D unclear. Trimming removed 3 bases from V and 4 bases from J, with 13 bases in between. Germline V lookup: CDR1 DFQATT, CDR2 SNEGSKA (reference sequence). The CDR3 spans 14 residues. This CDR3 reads CSASPLDSYNEQFF. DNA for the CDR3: TGCAGTGCTAGCCCACTCGACTCTTACAATGAGCAGTTCTTC.

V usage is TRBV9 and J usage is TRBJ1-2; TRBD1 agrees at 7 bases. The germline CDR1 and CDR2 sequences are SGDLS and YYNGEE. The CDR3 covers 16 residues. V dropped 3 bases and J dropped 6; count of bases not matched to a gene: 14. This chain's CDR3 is CASSAPIQGRTHGYTF. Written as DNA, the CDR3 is TGTGCCAGCAGCGCCCCTATACAGGGGAGGACTCATGGCTACACCTTC.

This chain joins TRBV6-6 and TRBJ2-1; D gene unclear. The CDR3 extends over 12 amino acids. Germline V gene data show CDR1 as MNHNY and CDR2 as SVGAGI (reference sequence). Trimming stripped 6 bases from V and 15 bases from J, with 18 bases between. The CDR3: CASSDERALGFF. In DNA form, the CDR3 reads TGTGCCAGCAGCGACGAGAGAGCCTTAGGGTTCTTC.

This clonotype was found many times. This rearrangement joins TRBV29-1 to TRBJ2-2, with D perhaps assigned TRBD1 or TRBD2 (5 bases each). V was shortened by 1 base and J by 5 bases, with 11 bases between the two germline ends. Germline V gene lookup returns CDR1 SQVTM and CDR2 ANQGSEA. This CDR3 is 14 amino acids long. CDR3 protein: CSVEVGAYTGELFF. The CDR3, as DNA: TGCAGCGTTGAAGTCGGGGCGTATACCGGGGAGCTGTTTTTT.

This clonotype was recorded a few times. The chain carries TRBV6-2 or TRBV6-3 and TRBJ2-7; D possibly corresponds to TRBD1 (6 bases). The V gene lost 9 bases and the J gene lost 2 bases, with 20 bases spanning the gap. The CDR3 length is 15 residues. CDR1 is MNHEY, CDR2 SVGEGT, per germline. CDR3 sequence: CASSPTQDSAYEQYF. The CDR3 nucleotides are TGTGCCAGTTCTCCAACCCAGGACAGCGCCTACGAGCAGTACTTC.

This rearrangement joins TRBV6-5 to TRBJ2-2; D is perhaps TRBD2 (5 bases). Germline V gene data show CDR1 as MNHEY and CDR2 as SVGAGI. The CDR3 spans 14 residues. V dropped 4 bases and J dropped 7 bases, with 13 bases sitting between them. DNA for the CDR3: TGTGCCAGCAGTTTCACCAACGAGGGCGGGGAGCTGTTTTTT. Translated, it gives CASSFTNEGGELFF.

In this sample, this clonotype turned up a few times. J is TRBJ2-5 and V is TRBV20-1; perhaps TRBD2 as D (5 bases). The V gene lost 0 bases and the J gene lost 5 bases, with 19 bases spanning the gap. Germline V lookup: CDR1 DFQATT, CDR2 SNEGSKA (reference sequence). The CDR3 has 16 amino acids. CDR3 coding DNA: TGCAGTGCTAGAGACGACGGAGGTCTCGTCCGGGAGACCCAGTACTTC. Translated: CSARDDGGLVRETQYF.

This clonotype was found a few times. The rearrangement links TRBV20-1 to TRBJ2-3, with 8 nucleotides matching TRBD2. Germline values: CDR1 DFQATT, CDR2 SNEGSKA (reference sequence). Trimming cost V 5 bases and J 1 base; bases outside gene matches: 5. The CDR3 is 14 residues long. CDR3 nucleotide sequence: TGCAGTGCTTCGACTAGCGTCCGCACAGATACGCAGTATTTT. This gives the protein CSASTSVRTDTQYF.

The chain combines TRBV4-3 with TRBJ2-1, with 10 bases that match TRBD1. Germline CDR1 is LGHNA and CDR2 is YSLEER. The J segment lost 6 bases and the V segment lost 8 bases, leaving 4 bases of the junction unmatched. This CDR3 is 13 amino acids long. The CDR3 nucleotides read TGCGCCAGCCGGCGGACAGGGGGCAATGAGCAGTTCTTC. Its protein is CASRRTGGNEQFF.

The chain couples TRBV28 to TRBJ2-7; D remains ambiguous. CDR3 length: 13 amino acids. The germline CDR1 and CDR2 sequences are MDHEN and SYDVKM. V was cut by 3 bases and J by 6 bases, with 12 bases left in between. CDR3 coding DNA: TGTGCCAGCAGTTTTTCATCGTCTTTCGAGCAGTACGTC. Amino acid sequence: CASSFSSSFEQYV.

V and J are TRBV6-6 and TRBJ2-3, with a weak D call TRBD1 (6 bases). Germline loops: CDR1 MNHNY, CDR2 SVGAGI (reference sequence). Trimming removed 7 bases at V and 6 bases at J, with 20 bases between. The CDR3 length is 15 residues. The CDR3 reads CASTPVQGRRDTQYF. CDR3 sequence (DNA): TGTGCCAGCACCCCGGTACAGGGAAGACGCGATACGCAGTATTTT.

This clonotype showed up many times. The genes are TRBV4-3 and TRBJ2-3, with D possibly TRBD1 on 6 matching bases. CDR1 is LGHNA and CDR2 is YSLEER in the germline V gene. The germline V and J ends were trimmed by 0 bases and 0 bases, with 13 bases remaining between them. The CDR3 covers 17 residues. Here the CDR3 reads CASSQDLPGTSTDTQYF. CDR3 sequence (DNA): TGCGCCAGCAGCCAAGATCTCCCGGGGACAAGCACAGATACGCAGTATTTT.

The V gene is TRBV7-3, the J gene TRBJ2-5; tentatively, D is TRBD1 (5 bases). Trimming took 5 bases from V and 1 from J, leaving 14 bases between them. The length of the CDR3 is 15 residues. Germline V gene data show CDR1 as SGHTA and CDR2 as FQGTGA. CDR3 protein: CASSPEAGSQETQYF. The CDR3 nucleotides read TGTGCCAGCAGCCCCGAGGCAGGGTCCCAAGAGACCCAGTACTTC.

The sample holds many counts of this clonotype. As DNA, the CDR3 is TGTGCCAGCTCGCCCGTCGAGAGACTAGCGGGGGGACTCGACTCCTGGCAGTTCTTC. Translating gives CASSPVERLAGGLDSWQFF. The chain recombines TRBV7-2 with TRBJ2-1; 13 nucleotides align to TRBD2. In germline, CDR1 is SGHTA, CDR2 FQGNSA. V lost 8 bases to trimming and J lost 12 bases; unmatched junction nucleotides: 25. The CDR3 spans 19 residues.

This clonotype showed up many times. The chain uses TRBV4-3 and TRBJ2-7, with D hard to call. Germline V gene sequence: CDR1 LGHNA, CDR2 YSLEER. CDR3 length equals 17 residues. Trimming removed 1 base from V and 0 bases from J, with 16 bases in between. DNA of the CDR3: TGCGCCAGCAGCCAAGTCGGACGGAGAGATACCTCCTACGAGCAGTACTTC. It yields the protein CASSQVGRRDTSYEQYF.

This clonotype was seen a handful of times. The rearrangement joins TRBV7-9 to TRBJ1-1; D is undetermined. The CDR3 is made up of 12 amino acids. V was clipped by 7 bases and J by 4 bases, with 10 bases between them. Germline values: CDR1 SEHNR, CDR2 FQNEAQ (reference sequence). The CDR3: CASTYRGTEAFF. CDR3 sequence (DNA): TGTGCCAGCACATATCGTGGCACTGAAGCTTTCTTT.

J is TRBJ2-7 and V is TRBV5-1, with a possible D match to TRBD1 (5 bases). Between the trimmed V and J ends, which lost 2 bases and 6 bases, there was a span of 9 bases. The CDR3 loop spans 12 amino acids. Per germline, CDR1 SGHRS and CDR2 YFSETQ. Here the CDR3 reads CASSFLGAEQYF. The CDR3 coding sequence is TGCGCCAGCAGCTTCCTTGGGGCCGAGCAGTACTTC.

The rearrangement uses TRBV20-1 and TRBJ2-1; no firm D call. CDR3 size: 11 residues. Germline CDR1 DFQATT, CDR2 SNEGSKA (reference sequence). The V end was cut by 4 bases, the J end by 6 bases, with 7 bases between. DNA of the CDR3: TGCAGTGCTACTAAGCGCAATGAGCAGTTCTTC. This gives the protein CSATKRNEQFF.

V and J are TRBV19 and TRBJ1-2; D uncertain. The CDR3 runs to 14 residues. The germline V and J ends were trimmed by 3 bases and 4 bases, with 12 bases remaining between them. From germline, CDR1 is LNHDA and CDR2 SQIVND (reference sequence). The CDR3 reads CASSILPGGYGYTF. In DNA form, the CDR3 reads TGTGCCAGTAGTATCCTACCCGGCGGCTATGGCTACACCTTC.

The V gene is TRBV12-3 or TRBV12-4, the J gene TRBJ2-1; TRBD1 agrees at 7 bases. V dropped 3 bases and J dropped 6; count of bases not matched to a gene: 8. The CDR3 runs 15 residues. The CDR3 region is CASSFRGQHSNEQFF. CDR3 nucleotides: TGTGCCAGCAGTTTTCGGGGACAGCATTCCAATGAGCAGTTCTTC.

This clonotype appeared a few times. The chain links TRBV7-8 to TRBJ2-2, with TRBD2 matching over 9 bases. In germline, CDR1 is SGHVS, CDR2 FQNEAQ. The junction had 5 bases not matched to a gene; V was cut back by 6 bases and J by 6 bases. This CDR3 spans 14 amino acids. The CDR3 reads CASRLRGGSGELFF. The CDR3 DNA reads TGTGCCAGCAGATTGCGGGGGGGCTCCGGGGAGCTGTTTTTT. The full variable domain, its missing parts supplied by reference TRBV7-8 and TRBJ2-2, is GAGVSQSPRYKVAKRGQDVALRCDPISGHVSLFWYQQALGQGPEFLTYFQNEAQLDKSGLPSDRFFAERPEGSVSTLKIQRTQQEDSAVYLCASRLRGGSGELFFGEGSRLTVL.